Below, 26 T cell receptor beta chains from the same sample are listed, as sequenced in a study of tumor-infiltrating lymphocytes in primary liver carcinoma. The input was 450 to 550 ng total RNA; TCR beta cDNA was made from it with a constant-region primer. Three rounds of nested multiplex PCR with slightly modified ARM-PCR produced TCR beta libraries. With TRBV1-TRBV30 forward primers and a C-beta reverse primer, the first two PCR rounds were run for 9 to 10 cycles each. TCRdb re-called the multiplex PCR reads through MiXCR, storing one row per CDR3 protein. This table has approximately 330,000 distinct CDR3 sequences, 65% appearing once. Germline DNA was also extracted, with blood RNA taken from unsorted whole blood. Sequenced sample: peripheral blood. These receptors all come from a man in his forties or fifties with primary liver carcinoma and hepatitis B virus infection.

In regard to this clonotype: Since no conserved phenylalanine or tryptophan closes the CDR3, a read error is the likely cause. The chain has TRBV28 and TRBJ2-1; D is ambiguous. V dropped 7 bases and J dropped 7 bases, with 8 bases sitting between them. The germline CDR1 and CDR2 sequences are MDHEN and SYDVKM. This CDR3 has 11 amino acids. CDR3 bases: TGTGCCAGCACCATTGGGAATGAGCAGTTCCTC. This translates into CASTIGNEQFL.

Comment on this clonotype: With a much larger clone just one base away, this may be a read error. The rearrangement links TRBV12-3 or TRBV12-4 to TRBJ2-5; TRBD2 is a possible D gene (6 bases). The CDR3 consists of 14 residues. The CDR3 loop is CASSGKGGRETKYF. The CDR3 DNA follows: TGTGCCAGCAGTGGGAAAGGAGGGAGAGAGACCAAGTACTTC.

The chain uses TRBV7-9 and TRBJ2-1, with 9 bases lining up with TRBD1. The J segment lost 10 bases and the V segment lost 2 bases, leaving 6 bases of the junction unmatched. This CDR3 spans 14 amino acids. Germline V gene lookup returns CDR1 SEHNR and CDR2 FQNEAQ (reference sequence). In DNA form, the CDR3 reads TGTGCCAGCAGCTTATCAGACAGGGGGGGGGAGCAGTTCTTC. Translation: CASSLSDRGGEQFF.

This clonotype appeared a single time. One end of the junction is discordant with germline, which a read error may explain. CDR3 protein: CDSSQEARSSYNEQFF. In nucleotides, the CDR3 is TGTGACAGCAGCCAAGAGGCCAGGAGTTCCTACAATGAGCAGTTCTTC. The rearrangement links TRBV4-2 to TRBJ2-1; D ambiguous. This CDR3 is 16 amino acids long. Germline CDR1 reads LGHNA; CDR2 reads YNFKEQ.

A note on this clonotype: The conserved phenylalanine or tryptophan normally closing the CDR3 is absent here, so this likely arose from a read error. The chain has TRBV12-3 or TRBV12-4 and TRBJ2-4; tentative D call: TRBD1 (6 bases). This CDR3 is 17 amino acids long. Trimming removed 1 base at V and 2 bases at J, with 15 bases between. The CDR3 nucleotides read TGTGCCAGCAGTTTAGGGGGGCAATGGCTAACCAAAAACATTCAGTACTCC. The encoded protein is CASSLGGQWLTKNIQYS.

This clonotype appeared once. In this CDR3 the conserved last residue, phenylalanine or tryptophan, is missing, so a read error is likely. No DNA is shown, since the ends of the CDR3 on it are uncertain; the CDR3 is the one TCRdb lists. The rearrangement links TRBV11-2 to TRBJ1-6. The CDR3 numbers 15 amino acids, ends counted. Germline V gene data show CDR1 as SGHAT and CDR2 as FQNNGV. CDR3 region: CASPYGGDRNSPPHY.

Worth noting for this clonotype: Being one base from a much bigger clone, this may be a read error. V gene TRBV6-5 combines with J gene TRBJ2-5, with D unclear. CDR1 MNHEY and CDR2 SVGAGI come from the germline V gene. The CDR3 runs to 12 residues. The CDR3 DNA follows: TGTGCCAGCAATTACTCACAAGAGACCCAGTACTTC. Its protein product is CASNYSQETQYF.

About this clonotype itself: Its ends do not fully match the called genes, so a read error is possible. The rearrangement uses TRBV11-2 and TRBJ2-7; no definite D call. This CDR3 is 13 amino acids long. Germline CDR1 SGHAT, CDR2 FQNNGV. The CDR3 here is CASSLSSLYEHYF. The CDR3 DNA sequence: TGTGCCAGCAGCTTATCAAGCCTCTACGAGCACTACTTC. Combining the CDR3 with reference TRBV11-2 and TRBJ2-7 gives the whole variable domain EAGVAQSPRYKIIEKRQSVAFWCNPISGHATLYWYQQILGQGPKLLIQFQNNGVVDDSQLPKDRFSAERLKGVDSTLKIQPAKLEDSAVYLCASSLSSLYEHYFGPGTRLTVT.

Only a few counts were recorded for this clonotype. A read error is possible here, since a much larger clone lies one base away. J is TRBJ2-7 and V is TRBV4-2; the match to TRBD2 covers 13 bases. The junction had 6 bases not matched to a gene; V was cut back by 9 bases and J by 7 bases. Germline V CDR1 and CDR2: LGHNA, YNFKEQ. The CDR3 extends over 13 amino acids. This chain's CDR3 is CARSPGLAGEQYF. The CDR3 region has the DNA TGTGCCAGGAGTCCGGGACTAGCGGGAGAGCAGTACTTC.

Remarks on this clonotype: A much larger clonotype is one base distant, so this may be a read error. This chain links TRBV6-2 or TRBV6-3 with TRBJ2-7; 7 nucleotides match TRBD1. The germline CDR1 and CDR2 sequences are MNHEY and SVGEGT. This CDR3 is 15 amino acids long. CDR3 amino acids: CTSFSPGQQSYEQYF. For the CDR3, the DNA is TGTACCAGCTTTTCCCCGGGACAGCAATCCTACGAGCAGTACTTC.

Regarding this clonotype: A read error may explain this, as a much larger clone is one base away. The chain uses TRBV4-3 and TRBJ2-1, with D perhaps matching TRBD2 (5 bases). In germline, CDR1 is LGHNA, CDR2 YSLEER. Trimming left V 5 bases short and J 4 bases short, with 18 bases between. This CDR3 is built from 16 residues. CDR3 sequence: CASSEFRLTGYNEQFF. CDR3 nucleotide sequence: TGCGCCAGCAGCGAATTCAGACTAACGGGGTACAATGAGCAGTTCTTC.

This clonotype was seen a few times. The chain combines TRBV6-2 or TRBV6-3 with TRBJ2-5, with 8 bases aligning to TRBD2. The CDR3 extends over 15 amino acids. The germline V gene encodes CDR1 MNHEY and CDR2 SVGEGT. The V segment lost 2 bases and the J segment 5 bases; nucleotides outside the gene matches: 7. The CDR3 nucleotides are TGTGCCAGCAGTTACGGGGCGGGAGGTCGGGAGACCCAGTACTTC. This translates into CASSYGAGGRETQYF.

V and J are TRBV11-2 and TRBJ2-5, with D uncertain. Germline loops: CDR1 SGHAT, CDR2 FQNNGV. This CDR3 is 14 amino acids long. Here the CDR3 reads CVGKVNGIQETQYF. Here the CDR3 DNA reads TGTGTCGGCAAAGTTAACGGAATTCAAGAGACCCAGTACTTC.

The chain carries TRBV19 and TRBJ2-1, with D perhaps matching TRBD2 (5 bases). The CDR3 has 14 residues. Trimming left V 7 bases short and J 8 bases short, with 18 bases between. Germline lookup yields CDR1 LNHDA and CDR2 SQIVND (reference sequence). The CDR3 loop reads CASNTYGTRDEQFF. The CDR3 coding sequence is TGTGCCAGTAATACGTACGGTACTAGGGATGAGCAGTTCTTC.

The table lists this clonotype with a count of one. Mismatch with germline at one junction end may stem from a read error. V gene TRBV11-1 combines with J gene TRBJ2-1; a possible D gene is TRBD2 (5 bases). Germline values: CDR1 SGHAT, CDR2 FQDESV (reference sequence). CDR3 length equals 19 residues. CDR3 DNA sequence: TGTGGCAGCAGCTTTACCTTTTATGCTAGCAGGATGGCCGGGGATGAGCAGTTCTTC. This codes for CGSSFTFYASRMAGDEQFF. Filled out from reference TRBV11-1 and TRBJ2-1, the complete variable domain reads EAEVAQSPRYKITEKSQAVAFWCDPISGHATLYWYRQILGQGPELLVQFQDESVVDDSQLPKDRFSAERLKGVDSTLKIQPAELGDSAMYLCGSSFTFYASRMAGDEQFFGPGTRLTVL.

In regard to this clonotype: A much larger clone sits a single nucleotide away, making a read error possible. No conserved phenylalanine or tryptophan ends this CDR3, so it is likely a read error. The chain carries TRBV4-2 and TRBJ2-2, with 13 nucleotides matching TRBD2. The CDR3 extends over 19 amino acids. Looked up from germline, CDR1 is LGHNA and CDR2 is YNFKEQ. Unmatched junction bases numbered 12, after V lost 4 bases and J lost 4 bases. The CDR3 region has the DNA TGTGCCAGCAGCCGGGGGACTAGCGGGGCCCTGCCGGGCACCGGGGAGCTGTTTTAT. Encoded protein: CASSRGTSGALPGTGELFY.

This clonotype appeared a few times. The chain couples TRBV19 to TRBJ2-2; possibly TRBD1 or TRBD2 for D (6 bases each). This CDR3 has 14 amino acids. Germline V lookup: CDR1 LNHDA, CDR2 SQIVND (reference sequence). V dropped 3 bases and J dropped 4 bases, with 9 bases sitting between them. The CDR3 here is CASSMEGGTGELFF. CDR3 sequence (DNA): TGTGCCAGTAGTATGGAGGGGGGCACCGGGGAGCTGTTTTTT.

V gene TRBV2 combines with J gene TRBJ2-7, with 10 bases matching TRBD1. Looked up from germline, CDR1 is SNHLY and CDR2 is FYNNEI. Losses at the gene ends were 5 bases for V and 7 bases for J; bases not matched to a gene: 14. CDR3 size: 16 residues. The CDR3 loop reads CASSPGTGAEALEQYF. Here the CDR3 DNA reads TGTGCCAGCAGTCCCGGGACAGGGGCCGAGGCGCTGGAGCAGTACTTC.

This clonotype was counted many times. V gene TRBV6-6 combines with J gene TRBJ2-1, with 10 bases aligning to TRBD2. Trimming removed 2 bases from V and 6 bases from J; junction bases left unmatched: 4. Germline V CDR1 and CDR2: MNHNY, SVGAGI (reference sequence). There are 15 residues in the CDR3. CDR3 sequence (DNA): TGTGCCAGCAGTTACAGAGTAGCGGGAGGCAATGAGCAGTTCTTC. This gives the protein CASSYRVAGGNEQFF.

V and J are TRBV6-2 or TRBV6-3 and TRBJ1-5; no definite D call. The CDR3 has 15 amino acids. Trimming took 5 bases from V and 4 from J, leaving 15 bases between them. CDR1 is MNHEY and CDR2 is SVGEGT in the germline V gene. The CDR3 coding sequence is TGTGCCAGCAGTCCCGAGACTTTACCGAATCAGCCCCAGCATTTT. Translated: CASSPETLPNQPQHF.

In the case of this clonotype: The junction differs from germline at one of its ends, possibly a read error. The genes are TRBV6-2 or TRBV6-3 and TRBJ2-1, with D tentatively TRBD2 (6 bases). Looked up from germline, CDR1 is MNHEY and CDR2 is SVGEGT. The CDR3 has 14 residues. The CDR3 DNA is TGTGCCAGCAGTCCCGACTCAGCGGGCAATAAGCAGTTCTTC. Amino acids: CASSPDSAGNKQFF.

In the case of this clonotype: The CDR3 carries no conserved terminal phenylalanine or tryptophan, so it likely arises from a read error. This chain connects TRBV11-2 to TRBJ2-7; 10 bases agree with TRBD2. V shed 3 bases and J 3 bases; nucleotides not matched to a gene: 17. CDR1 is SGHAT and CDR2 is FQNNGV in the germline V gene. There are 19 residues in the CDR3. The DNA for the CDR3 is TGTGCCAGCAGCTTGTTTTTTCTAGCGGGAGCATTGGACGTCTACGAGCAGTACATC. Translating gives CASSLFFLAGALDVYEQYI.

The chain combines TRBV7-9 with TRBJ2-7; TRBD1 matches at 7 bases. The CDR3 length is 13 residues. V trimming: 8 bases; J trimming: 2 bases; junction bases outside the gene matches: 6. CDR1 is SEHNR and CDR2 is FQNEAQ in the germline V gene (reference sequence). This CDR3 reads CASGSDRTYEQYF. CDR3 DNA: TGTGCCAGCGGTTCGGACAGGACCTACGAGCAGTACTTC.

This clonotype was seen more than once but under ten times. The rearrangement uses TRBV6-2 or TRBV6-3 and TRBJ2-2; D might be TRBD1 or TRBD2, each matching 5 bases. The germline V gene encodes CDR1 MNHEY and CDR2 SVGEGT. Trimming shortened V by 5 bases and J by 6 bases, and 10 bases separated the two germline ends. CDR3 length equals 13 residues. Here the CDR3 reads CASSDQGAGELFF. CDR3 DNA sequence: TGTGCCAGCAGTGATCAGGGAGCCGGGGAGCTGTTTTTT.

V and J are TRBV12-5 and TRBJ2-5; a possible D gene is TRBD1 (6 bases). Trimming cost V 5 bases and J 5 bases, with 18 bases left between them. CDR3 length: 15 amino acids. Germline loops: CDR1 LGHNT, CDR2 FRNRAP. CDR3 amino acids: CASGTSDSPGETQYF. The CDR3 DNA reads TGTGCTAGTGGTACCTCGGACAGCCCGGGGGAGACCCAGTACTTC.

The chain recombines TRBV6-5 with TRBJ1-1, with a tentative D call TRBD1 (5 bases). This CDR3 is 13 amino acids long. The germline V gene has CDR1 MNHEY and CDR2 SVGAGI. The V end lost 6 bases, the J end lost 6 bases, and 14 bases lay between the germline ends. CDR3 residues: CASRTQRDAEAFF. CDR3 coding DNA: TGTGCCAGCAGGACACAGAGGGACGCTGAAGCTTTCTTT.